The 5 T cell receptor beta chains in this list originate from one sample, sequenced in a study of somatic mutations in cytotoxic T cells in rheumatoid arthritis. This table comes from immunoSEQ multiplex PCR, and its TCRdb copy is limited to in-frame clones, with some not included. The sample carries 15,000 to 20,000 clones, under 80% recorded once. Sequenced material: CD8+ T cells sorted from blood. Source of these receptors: a man aged 55 to 69 in good health.

Only a few counts were recorded for this clone. The chain is built from TRBV7-6 and TRBJ1-5; 7 positions match TRBD1. The CDR3 loop spans 15 amino acids. The V gene's germline CDR1 is SGHVS and CDR2 FNYEAQ. J gave up 0 bases and V 5 bases, and 4 bases lay outside the gene matches. The CDR3 coding sequence is TGTGCCAGCAGCAGAGGGACAGATAGCAATCAGCCCCAGCATTTT. It is translated as CASSRGTDSNQPQHF.

This sequence joins TRBV27 and TRBJ2-7; possible D gene TRBD2, 6 bases. This CDR3 is 14 amino acids long. In germline, CDR1 is MNHEY, CDR2 SMNVEV (reference sequence). Trimming removed 5 bases at V and 6 bases at J, with 17 bases between. CDR3 loop: CASSPSSGWVEQYF. The CDR3 DNA reads as TGTGCCAGCAGTCCATCAAGCGGGTGGGTCGAGCAGTACTTC.

V is TRBV6-1 and J is TRBJ2-2, with D unclear. V was pared by 5 bases and J by 5 bases, with 12 bases between. CDR1 is MNHNS and CDR2 is SASEGT in the germline V gene. This CDR3 spans 14 amino acids. The CDR3 sequence is CASSLHISTGELFF. CDR3 DNA: TGTGCCAGCAGTCTTCACATATCTACCGGGGAGCTGTTTTTT.

The chain has TRBV6-5 and TRBJ2-5, with a possible D match to TRBD1 (5 bases). Trimming took 6 bases from V and 1 from J, leaving 9 bases between them. This CDR3 contains 13 residues. The germline V gene encodes CDR1 MNHEY and CDR2 SVGAGI. DNA for the CDR3: TGTGCCAGCAGCCGACAGCCCCAAGAGACCCAGTACTTC. This encodes CASSRQPQETQYF.

The sample holds one count of this clone. The junction departs from the called germline gene at one end, perhaps through a read error. V and J are TRBV7-7 and TRBJ1-3, with 9 bases lining up with TRBD1. Germline V CDR1 and CDR2: SSHAT, FNYEAQ (reference sequence). The CDR3 sequence is 15 residues long. CDR3 DNA sequence: TGTGCTAGCAGTACGACAGGGGGTCCTGGAAACACCATATATTTT. Protein product: CASSTTGGPGNTIYF. Combining the CDR3 with reference TRBV7-7 and TRBJ1-3 gives the whole variable domain GAGVSQSPRYKVTKRGQDVTLRCDPISSHATLYWYQQALGQGPEFLTYFNYEAQPDKSGLPSDRFSAERPEGSISTLTIQRTEQRDSAMYRCASSTTGGPGNTIYFGEGSWLTVV.